This T cell receptor beta chain is from a study of T cell responses to AZD1222 COVID-19 vaccine. The wider study: Analysis merged second doses at about 4 or about 12 weeks.

Study observations and caveats: Spike-specific TCRs gained breadth and depth after people received two AZD1222 doses. Females made up more of the donors, who were largely white British, and clonal diversity may have come out too low. As reported, nearly half of all spike-specific TCRs target variant regions that are unmutated.

On this clone itself: Its specificity is not known.

Measured with immunoSEQ multiplex PCR; TCRdb has only the in-frame clones, and not every one. Here the sample spans 95,000 to 150,000 clones, around 87% being singletons. This clonotype was sampled from an adult in good health. Here the sequenced sample was peripheral blood, taken on day 0 of AZD1222 vaccination.

CDR3 nucleotide sequence: TGTGCCAGCTCACCACCCGGGACAGATCTTTCCTACGAGCAGTACTTC. Translating it yields CASSPPGTDLSYEQYF. The genes are TRBV18 and TRBJ2-7; 7 nucleotides agree with TRBD1. Germline V gene sequence: CDR1 KGHSH, CDR2 LQKENI. The junction had 6 bases not matched to a gene; V was cut back by 0 bases and J by 1 base. The CDR3 runs 16 residues.